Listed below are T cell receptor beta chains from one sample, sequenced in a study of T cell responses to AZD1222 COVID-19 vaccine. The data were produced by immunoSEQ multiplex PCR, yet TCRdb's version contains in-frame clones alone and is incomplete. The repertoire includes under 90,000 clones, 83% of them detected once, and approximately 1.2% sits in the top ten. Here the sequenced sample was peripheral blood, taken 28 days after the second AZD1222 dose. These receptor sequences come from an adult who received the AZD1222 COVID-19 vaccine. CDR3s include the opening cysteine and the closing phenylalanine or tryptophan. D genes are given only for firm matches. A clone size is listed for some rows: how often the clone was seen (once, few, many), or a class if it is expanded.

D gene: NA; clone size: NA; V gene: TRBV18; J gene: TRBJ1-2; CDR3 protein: CASSPVAGAHNYGYTF; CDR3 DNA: TGTGCCAGCTCGCCCGTGGCTGGGGCCCACAACTATGGCTACACCTTC
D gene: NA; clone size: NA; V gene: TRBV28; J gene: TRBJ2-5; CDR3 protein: CASSTPTTQYF; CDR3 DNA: TGTGCCAGCAGCACTCCCACGACCCAGTACTTC
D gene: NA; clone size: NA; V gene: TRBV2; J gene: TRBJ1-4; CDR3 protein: CASSVSGGSSGKLFF; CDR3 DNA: TGTGCCAGCAGTGTTTCAGGAGGAAGTAGTGGAAAACTGTTTTTT
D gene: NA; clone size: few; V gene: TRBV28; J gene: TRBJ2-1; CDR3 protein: CASRAVGNEQFF; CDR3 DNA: TGTGCCAGCAGGGCCGTGGGCAATGAGCAGTTCTTC
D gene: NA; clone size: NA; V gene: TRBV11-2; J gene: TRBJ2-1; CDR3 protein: CASSLAGTYNEQFF; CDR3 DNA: TGTGCCAGCAGCTTAGCAGGGACCTACAATGAGCAGTTCTTC
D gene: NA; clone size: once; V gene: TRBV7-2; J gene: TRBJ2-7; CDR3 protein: CASSSPGTGRSYEQYF; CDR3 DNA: TGTGCCAGCAGCTCCCCCGGTACAGGGAGATCCTACGAGCAGTACTTC
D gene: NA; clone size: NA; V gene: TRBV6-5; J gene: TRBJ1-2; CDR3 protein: CASNAGTSLDYGYTF; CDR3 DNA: TGTGCCAGCAACGCAGGGACATCTTTGGACTATGGCTACACCTTC
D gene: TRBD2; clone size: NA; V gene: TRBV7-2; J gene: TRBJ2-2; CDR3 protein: CASSPRAGDGSGELFF; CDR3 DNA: TGTGCCAGCAGCCCCCGAGCGGGAGATGGGTCCGGGGAGCTGTTTTTT
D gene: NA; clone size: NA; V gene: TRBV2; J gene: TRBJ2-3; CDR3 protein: CASSEELATNTQYF; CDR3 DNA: TGTGCCAGCAGTGAGGAACTAGCAACAAATACGCAGTATTTT
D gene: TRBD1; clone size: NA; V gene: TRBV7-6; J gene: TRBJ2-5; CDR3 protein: CASSSGQGARETQYF; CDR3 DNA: TGTGCCAGCAGCTCGGGACAGGGGGCCAGGGAGACCCAGTACTTC
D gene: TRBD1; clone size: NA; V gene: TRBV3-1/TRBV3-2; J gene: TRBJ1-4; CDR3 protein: CASSQGTGANEKLFF; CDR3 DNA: TGTGCCAGCAGCCAAGGGACAGGGGCTAATGAAAAACTGTTTTTT
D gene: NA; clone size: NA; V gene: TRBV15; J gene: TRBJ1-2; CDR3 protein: CATSRAGGRVYGYTF; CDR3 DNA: TGTGCCACCAGCAGAGCGGGGGGGCGCGTCTATGGCTACACCTTC
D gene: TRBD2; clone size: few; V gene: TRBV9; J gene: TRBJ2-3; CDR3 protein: CASSVLAGDGTDTQYF; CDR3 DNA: TGTGCCAGCAGCGTACTAGCGGGAGATGGCACAGATACGCAGTATTTT
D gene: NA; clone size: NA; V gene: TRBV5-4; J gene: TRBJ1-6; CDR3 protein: CASSPRPAANGSPLHF; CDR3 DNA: TGTGCCAGCAGCCCCCGCCCGGCGGCGAATGGTTCACCCCTCCACTTT
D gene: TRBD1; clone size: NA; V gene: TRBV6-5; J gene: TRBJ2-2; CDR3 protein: CASSTGGGTGELFF; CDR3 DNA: TGTGCCAGCAGTACAGGGGGCGGGACCGGGGAGCTGTTTTTT
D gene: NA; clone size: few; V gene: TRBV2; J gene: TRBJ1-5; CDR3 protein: CASSERRLGEGQPQHF; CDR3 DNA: TGTGCCAGCAGTGAAAGGAGGCTCGGGGAAGGGCAGCCCCAGCATTTT
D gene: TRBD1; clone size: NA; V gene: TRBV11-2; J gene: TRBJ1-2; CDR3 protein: CASSLGTGYGYTF; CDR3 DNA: TGTGCCAGCAGCTTAGGGACAGGTTATGGCTACACCTTC
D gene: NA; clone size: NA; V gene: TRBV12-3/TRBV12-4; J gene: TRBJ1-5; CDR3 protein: CASSLSGNQPQHF; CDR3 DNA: TGTGCCAGCAGTTTGTCGGGCAATCAGCCCCAGCATTTT
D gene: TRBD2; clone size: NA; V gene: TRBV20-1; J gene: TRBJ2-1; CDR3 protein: CSARTSGIEFF; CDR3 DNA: TGCAGTGCCCGGACTAGCGGGATTGAGTTCTTC
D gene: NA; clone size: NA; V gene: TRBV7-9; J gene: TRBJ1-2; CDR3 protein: CASSFLRDLGYGYTF; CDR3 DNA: TGTGCCAGCAGCTTCCTCCGAGACCTCGGATATGGCTACACCTTC
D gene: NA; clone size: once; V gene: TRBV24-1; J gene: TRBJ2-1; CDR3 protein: CATRSGLHNEQFF; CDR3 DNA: TGTGCCACCAGATCGGGACTTCACAATGAGCAGTTCTTC
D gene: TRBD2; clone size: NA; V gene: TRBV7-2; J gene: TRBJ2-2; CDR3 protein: CATRSSSGSTGELFF; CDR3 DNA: TGTGCCACCCGTTCATCTAGCGGTAGTACCGGGGAGCTGTTTTTT
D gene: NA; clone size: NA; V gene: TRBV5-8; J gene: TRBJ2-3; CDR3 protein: CASSPRRVYNFRTDTQYF; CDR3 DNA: TGTGCCAGCAGCCCGAGAAGGGTCTACAATTTTCGCACAGATACGCAGTATTTT
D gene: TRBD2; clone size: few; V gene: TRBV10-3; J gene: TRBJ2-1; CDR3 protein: CAIGLAVSNEQFF; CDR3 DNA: TGTGCCATCGGACTAGCAGTTTCCAATGAGCAGTTCTTC
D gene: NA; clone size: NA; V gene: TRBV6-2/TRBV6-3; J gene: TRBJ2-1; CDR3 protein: CASSFGGNEQFF; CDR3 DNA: TGTGCCAGCAGTTTCGGGGGTAATGAGCAGTTCTTC
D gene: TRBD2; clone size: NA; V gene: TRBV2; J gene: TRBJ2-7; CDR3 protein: CASSESTAGPYEQYF; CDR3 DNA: TGTGCCAGCAGTGAATCGACAGCGGGGCCCTACGAGCAGTACTTC
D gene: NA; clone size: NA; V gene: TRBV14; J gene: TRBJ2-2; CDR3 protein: CASSLPSWGNTGELFF; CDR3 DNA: TGTGCCAGCAGCCTTCCCTCTTGGGGGAACACCGGGGAGCTGTTTTTT
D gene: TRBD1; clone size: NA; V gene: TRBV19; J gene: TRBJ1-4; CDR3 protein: CATIDRGGEKLFF; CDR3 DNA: TGTGCCACAATCGACAGGGGAGGCGAAAAACTGTTTTTT